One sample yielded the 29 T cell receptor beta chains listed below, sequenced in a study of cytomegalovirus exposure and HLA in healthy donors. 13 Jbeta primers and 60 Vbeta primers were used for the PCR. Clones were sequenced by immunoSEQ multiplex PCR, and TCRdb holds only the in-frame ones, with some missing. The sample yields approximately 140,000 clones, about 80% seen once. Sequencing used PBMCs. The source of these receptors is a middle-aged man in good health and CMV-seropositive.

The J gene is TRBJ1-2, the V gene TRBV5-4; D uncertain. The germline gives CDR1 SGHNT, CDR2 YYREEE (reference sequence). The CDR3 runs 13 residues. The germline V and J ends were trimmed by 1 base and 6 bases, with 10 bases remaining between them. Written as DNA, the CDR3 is TGTGCCAGCAGCTTGAGGGAGTATGATGGCTACACCTTC. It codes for CASSLREYDGYTF.

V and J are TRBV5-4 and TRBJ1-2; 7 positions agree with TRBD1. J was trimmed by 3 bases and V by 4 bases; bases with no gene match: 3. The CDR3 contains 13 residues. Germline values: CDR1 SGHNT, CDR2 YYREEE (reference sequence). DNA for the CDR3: TGTGCCAGCAGCCGAGGGACAGACTATGGCTACACCTTC. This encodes CASSRGTDYGYTF.

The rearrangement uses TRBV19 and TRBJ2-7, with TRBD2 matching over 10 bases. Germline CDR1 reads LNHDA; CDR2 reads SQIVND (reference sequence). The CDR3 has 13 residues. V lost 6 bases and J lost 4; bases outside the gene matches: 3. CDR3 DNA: TGTGCCAGTAGCGCTAGCGGGAGTTACGAGCAGTACTTC. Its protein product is CASSASGSYEQYF.

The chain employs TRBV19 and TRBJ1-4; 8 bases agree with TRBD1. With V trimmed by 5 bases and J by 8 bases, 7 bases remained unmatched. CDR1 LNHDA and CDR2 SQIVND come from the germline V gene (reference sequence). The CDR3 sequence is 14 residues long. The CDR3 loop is CASSFGQGPEKLFF. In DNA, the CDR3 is TGTGCCAGTAGTTTCGGACAGGGCCCCGAAAAACTGTTTTTT.

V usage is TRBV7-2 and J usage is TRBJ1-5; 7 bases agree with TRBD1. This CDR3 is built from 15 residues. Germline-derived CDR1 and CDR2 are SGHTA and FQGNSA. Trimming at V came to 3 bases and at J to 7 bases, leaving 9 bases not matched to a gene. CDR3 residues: CASSFIADRAQPQHF. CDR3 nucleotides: TGTGCCAGCAGCTTTATCGCCGACAGGGCCCAGCCCCAGCATTTT.

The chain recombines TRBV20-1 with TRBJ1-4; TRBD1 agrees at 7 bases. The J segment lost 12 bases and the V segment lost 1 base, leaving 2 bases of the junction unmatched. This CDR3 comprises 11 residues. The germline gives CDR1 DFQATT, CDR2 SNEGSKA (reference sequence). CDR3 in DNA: TGCAGTGCTAGAGTCGGGACAGAACTGTTTTTT. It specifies CSARVGTELFF.

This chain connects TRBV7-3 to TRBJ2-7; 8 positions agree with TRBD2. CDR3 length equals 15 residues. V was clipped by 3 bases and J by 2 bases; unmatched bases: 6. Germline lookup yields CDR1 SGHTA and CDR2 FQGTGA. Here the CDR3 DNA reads TGTGCCAGCAGCTTGGGTGGCGGGGGGCCCTACGAGCAGTACTTC. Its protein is CASSLGGGGPYEQYF. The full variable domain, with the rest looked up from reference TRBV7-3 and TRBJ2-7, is GAGVSQTPSNKVTEKGKYVELRCDPISGHTALYWYRQSLGQGPEFLIYFQGTGAADDSGLPNDRFFAVRPEGSVSTLKIQRTERGDSAVYLCASSLGGGGPYEQYFGPGTRLTVT.

CDR3 protein: CASGTGVTTSTEAFF. In nucleotides, the CDR3 is TGCGCCAGCGGGACAGGGGTAACTACAAGTACTGAAGCTTTCTTT. This chain joins TRBV5-1 and TRBJ1-1, with TRBD1 matching over 10 bases. The ends lost 7 bases at V and 5 bases at J; junction bases unmatched: 11. The CDR3 sequence is 15 residues long. Per germline, CDR1 SGHRS and CDR2 YFSETQ.

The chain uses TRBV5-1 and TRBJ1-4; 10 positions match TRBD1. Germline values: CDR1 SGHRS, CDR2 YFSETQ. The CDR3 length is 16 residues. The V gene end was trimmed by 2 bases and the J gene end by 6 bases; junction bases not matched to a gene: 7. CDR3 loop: CASSFQAGTGDEKLFF. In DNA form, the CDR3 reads TGCGCCAGCAGCTTTCAGGCCGGGACAGGGGATGAAAAACTGTTTTTT.

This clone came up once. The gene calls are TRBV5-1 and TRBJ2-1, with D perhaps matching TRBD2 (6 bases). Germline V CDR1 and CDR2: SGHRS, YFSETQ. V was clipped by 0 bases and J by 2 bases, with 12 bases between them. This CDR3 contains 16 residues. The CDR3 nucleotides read TGCGCCAGCAGCTTGGCTTACGGGGGACCCTACAATGAGCAGTTCTTC. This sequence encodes CASSLAYGGPYNEQFF.

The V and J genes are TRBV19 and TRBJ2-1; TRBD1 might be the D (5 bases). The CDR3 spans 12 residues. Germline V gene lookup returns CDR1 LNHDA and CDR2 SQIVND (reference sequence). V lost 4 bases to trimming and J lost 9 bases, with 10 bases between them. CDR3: CASSKGEGEQFF. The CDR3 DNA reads TGTGCCAGTAGTAAAGGGGAAGGTGAGCAGTTCTTC.

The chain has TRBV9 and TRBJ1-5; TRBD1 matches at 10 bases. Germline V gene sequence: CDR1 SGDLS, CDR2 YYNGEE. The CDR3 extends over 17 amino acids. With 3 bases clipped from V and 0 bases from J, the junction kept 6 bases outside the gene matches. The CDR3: CASSGGQGINSNQPQHF. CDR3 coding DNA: TGTGCCAGCAGCGGGGGACAGGGGATCAATAGCAATCAGCCCCAGCATTTT.

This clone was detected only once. In DNA, the CDR3 is TGTGCCATCAGTGCACTAGCGGGGGGCCTCACAGATACGCAGTATTTT. As protein: CAISALAGGLTDTQYF. The chain is built from TRBV10-3 and TRBJ2-3; 12 bases map to TRBD2. This CDR3 contains 16 residues. Per the germline V gene, CDR1 is ENHRY and CDR2 is SYGVKD. The J segment lost 2 bases and the V segment lost 4 bases, leaving 4 bases of the junction unmatched.

This CDR3 reads CASSSGTGYHNEQFF. The CDR3 nucleotides are TGTGCCAGCAGTTCTGGGACAGGGTACCACAATGAGCAGTTCTTC. The chain combines TRBV27 with TRBJ2-1, with 9 bases that match TRBD1. The V gene's germline CDR1 is MNHEY and CDR2 SMNVEV (reference sequence). Germline trimming cut 4 bases from V and 5 bases from J; bases unmatched to any gene: 6. This CDR3 is built from 15 residues.

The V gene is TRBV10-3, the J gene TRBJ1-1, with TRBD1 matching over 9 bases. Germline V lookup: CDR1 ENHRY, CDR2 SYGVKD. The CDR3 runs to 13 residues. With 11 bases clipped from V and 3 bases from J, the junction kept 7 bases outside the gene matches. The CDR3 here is CAAHRGQDTEAFF. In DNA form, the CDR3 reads TGTGCCGCACACAGGGGGCAAGACACTGAAGCTTTCTTT.

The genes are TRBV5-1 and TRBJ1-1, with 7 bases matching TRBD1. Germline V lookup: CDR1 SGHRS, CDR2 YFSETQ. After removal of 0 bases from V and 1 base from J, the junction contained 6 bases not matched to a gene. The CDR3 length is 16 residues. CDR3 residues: CASSLESAGGNTEAFF. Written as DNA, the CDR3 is TGCGCCAGCAGCTTGGAATCAGCAGGGGGGAACACTGAAGCTTTCTTT.

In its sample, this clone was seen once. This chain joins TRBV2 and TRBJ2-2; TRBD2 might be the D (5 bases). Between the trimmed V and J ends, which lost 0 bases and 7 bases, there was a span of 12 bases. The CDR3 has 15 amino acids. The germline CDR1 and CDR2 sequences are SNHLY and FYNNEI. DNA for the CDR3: TGTGCCAGCAGTGAAGCTTCCCGGGGAAGCGGGGAGCTGTTTTTT. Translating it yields CASSEASRGSGELFF.

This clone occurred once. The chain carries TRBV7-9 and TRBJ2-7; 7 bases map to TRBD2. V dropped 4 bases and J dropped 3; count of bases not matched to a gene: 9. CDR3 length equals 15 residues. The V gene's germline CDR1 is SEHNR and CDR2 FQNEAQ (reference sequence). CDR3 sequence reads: CASSSLAGPNYEQYF. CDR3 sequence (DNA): TGTGCCAGCAGCTCGTTAGCGGGCCCCAACTACGAGCAGTACTTC. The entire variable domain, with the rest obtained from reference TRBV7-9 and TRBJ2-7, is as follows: DTGVSQNPRHKITKRGQNVTFRCDPISEHNRLYWYRQTLGQGPEFLTYFQNEAQLEKSRLLSDRFSAERPKGSFSTLEIQRTEQGDSAMYLCASSSLAGPNYEQYFGPGTRLTVT.

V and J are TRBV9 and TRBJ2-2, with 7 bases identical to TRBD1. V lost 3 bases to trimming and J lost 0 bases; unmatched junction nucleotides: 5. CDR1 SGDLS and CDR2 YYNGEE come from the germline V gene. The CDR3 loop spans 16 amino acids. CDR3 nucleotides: TGTGCCAGCAGCGCCAGACAGGGAACGAACACCGGGGAGCTGTTTTTT. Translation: CASSARQGTNTGELFF.

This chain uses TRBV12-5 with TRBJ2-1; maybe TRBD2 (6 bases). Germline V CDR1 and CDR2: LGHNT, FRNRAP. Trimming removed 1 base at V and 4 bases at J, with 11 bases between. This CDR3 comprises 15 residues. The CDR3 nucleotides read TGTGCTAGTGGTTTGGGGGGAGGAGGGTACAATGAGCAGTTCTTC. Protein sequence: CASGLGGGGYNEQFF.

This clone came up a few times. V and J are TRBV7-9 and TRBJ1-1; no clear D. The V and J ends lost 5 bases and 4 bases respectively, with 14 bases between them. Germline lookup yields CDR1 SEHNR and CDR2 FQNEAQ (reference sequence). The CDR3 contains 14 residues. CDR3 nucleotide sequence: TGTGCCAGCAGCCCCGAGACCGGGGTCACTGAAGCTTTCTTT. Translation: CASSPETGVTEAFF. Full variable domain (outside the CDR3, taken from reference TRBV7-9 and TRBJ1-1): DTGVSQNPRHKITKRGQNVTFRCDPISEHNRLYWYRQTLGQGPEFLTYFQNEAQLEKSRLLSDRFSAERPKGSFSTLEIQRTEQGDSAMYLCASSPETGVTEAFFGQGTRLTVV.

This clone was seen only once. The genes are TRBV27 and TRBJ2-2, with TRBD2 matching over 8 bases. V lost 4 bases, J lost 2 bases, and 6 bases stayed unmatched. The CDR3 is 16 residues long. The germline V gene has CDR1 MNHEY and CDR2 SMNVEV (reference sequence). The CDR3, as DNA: TGTGCCAGCAGTTCGGGACTAGTCAAAAACACCGGGGAGCTGTTTTTT. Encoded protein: CASSSGLVKNTGELFF.

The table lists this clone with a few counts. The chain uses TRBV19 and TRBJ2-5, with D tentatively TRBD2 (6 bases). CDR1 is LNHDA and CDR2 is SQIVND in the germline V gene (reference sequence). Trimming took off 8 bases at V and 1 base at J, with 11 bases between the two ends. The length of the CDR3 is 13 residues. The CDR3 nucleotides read TGTGCCAGTCGGAGGGGCATCCAAGAGACCCAGTACTTC. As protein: CASRRGIQETQYF.

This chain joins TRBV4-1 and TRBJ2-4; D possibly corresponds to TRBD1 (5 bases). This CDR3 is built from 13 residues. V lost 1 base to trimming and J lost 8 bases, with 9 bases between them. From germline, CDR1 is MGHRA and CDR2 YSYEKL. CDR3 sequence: CASSQVLGDIQYF. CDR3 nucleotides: TGCGCCAGCAGCCAAGTTCTAGGGGACATTCAGTACTTC.

CDR3 protein: CASRPEGAFYGYTF. The CDR3 nucleotides read TGTGCCAGCAGGCCGGAGGGGGCATTCTATGGCTACACCTTC. The rearrangement links TRBV5-5 to TRBJ1-2; 7 bases match TRBD1. Germline values: CDR1 SGHKS, CDR2 YYEKEE (reference sequence). The CDR3 runs 14 residues. J lost 4 bases, V lost 5 bases, and 8 bases had no gene match.

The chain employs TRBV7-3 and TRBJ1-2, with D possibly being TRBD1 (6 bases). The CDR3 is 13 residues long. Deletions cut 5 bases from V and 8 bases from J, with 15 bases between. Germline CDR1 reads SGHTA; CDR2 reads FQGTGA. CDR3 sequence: CASSPRGEGGYTF. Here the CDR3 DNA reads TGTGCCAGCAGCCCCAGGGGAGAGGGCGGCTACACCTTC.

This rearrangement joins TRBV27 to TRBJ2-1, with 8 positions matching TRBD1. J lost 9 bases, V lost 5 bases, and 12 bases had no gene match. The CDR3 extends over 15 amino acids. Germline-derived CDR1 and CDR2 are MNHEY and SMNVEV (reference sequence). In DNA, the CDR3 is TGTGCCAGCAGTCGCCGGACAGGGAGTGGCCGTGAGCAGTTCTTC. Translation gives CASSRRTGSGREQFF.

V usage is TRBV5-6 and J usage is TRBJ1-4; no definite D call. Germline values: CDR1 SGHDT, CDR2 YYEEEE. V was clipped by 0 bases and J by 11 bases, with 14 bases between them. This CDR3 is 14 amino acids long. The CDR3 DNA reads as TGTGCCAGCAGCTTGGGCTTGCGGAGGGTGAAACTGTTTTTT. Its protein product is CASSLGLRRVKLFF.

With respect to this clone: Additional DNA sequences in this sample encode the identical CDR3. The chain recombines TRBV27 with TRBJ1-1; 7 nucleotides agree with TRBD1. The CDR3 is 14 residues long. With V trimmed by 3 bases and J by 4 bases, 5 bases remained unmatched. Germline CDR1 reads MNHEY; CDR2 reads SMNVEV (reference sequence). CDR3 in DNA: TGTGCCAGCAGTTTTCGACAGGGTGGCACTGAAGCTTTCTTT. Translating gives CASSFRQGGTEAFF.